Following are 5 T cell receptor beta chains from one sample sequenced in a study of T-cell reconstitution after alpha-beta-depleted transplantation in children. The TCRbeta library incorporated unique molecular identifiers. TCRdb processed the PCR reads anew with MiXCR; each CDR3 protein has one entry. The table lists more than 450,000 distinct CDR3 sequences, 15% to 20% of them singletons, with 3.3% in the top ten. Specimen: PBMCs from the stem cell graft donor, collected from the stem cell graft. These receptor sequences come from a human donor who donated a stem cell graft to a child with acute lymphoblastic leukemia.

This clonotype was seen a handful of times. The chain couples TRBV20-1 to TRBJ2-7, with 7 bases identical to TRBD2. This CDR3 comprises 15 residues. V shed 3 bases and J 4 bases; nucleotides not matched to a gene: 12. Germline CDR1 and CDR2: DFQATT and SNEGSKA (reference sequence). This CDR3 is CSARSPTSLGYEQYF. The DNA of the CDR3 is TGCAGTGCTAGGAGCCCGACTAGCTTGGGTTACGAGCAGTACTTC.

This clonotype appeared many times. The CDR3 is CASMYRITTDTQYF. The CDR3 DNA reads TGTGCCAGCATGTACAGAATAACCACAGATACGCAGTATTTT. V and J are TRBV27 and TRBJ2-3; no definite D call. Germline lookup yields CDR1 MNHEY and CDR2 SMNVEV (reference sequence). The CDR3 loop spans 14 amino acids. Trimming took 7 bases from V and 2 from J, leaving 13 bases between them.

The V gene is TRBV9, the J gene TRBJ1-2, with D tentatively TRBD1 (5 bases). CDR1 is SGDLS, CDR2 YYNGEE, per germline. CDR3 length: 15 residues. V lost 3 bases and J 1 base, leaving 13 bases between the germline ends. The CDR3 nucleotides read TGTGCCAGCAGCGCCTACTTGGGGGTTAACTATGGCTACACCTTC. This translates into CASSAYLGVNYGYTF.

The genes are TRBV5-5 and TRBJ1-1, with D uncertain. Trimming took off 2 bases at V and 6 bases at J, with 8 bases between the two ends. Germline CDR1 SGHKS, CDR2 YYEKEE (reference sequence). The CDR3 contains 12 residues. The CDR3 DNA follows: TGTGCCAGCAGCTTCATGCCGCCTGAAGCTTTCTTT. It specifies CASSFMPPEAFF. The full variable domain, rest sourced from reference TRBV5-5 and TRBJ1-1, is DAGVTQSPTHLIKTRGQQVTLRCSPISGHKSVSWYQQVLGQGPQFIFQYYEKEERGRGNFPDRFSARQFPNYSSELNVNALLLGDSALYLCASSFMPPEAFFGQGTRLTVV.

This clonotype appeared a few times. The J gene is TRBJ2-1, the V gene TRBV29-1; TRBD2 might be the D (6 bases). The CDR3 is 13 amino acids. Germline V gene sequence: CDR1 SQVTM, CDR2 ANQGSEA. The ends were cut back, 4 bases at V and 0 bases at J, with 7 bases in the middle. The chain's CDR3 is CSVGDFSYNEQFF. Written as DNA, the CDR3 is TGCAGCGTTGGGGACTTCTCCTACAATGAGCAGTTCTTC.